Presented here are 32 T cell receptor beta chains from one specimen sequenced in a study of T cells in localized non-small cell lung cancer. TCRdb's copy holds only in-frame clones and misses some; the assay was immunoSEQ multiplex PCR. Of under 40,000 clones listed, around 93% are singletons. The input for sequencing was peripheral blood, taken before any cancer treatment. The receptors stem from a female donor older than 55 with stage I lung adenocarcinoma.

The rearrangement links TRBV29-1 to TRBJ2-2; 10 nucleotides match TRBD1. With 6 bases clipped from V and 9 bases from J, the junction kept 7 bases outside the gene matches. CDR1 and CDR2 (germline): SQVTM, ANQGSEA. The CDR3 consists of 13 residues. The CDR3 sequence is CSVGDRGPRELFF. In nucleotides, the CDR3 is TGCAGCGTCGGGGACAGGGGCCCACGGGAGCTGTTTTTT.

The chain combines TRBV7-2 with TRBJ1-2, with TRBD1 matching over 10 bases. V dropped 0 bases and J dropped 8; count of bases not matched to a gene: 9. CDR3 length: 16 residues. The germline V gene has CDR1 SGHTA and CDR2 FQGNSA. The CDR3 bases are TGTGCCAGCAGCTTAGCGGGTGACAGGGGGCGCGGGGGCTACACCTTC. Protein sequence: CASSLAGDRGRGGYTF.

The rearrangement links TRBV11-3 to TRBJ2-1; 9 positions agree with TRBD2. The CDR3 totals 16 residues. Per germline, CDR1 SGHNT and CDR2 YENEEA. V trimming: 3 bases; J trimming: 4 bases; junction bases outside the gene matches: 7. The CDR3 DNA is TGTGCCAGCAGCTTTAGAGCGGGAGGAGTTTACAATGAGCAGTTCTTC. Protein product: CASSFRAGGVYNEQFF.

The J gene is TRBJ2-3, the V gene TRBV5-6; D tentatively fits TRBD1 or TRBD2 (6 bases each). V shed 7 bases and J shed 2 bases, with 17 bases lying between them. The CDR3 totals 15 residues. CDR1 is SGHDT and CDR2 is YYEEEE in the germline V gene. The CDR3 sequence is CASSDAGQDTDTQYF. CDR3 coding DNA: TGTGCCAGCTCCGACGCGGGACAAGACACAGATACGCAGTATTTT.

This CDR3 reads CASSQAPGGWNEQFF. The CDR3 DNA reads as TGCGCCAGCAGCCAAGCACCAGGGGGCTGGAATGAGCAGTTCTTC. The V gene is TRBV4-1, the J gene TRBJ2-1, with 8 positions matching TRBD1. Germline V CDR1 and CDR2: MGHRA, YSYEKL. The CDR3 spans 15 residues. Trimming removed 1 base from V and 7 bases from J; junction bases left unmatched: 6.

This rearrangement joins TRBV30 to TRBJ2-7; no reliable D call. The CDR3 has 16 residues. V lost 5 bases and J lost 6, with 26 bases in between. Germline V gene lookup returns CDR1 GTSNPN and CDR2 SVGIG (reference sequence). In nucleotides, the CDR3 is TGTGCCTGGCGCGCCTTAGGGAACGGGTGGATGGGCGAGCAGTACGTC. This sequence encodes CAWRALGNGWMGEQYV.

The rearrangement uses TRBV10-3 and TRBJ1-5; no clear D gene. The V and J ends lost 0 bases and 3 bases respectively, with 9 bases between them. The CDR3 sequence is 15 residues long. Germline V CDR1 and CDR2: ENHRY, SYGVKD. The DNA of the CDR3 is TGTGCCATCAGTGAGTCGGCAGTGATCAATCAGCCCCAGCATTTT. Protein sequence: CAISESAVINQPQHF.

The chain has TRBV14 and TRBJ2-6; D gene ambiguous. Germline V gene data show CDR1 as SGHDN and CDR2 as FVKESK. This CDR3 is built from 17 residues. V lost 0 bases, J lost 6 bases, and 15 bases lay in between. DNA for the CDR3: TGTGCCAGCAGCCAAGATCTGGCGGCACTTGAGGCCAACGTCCTGACTTTC. Its translation: CASSQDLAALEANVLTF.

This chain uses TRBV10-3 with TRBJ1-3; the D gene is possibly TRBD1 (6 bases). The germline gives CDR1 ENHRY, CDR2 SYGVKD. With 6 bases removed from V and 4 bases from J, the gap between germline ends came to 13 bases. This CDR3 has 14 residues. The CDR3 nucleotides are TGTGCCATCAGGCGGGACATTGTCGGAAACACCATATATTTT. Protein product: CAIRRDIVGNTIYF.

V is TRBV19 and J is TRBJ2-6, with D possibly called TRBD1 or TRBD2 (5 bases each). The germline V gene has CDR1 LNHDA and CDR2 SQIVND (reference sequence). V lost 7 bases to trimming and J lost 2 bases, with 12 bases between them. This CDR3 region has 15 residues. The CDR3 here is CASMYGATGANVLTF. Here the CDR3 DNA reads TGTGCCAGTATGTACGGGGCGACTGGGGCCAACGTCCTGACTTTC.

The chain combines TRBV28 with TRBJ2-7; D is possibly TRBD1 or TRBD2 (5 bases each). Trimming removed 7 bases at V and 1 base at J, with 17 bases between. The CDR3 runs 15 residues. Germline-derived CDR1 and CDR2 are MDHEN and SYDVKM. The CDR3 DNA reads TGTGCCAGCAATTCTTTCGGGGCAGGATCCTACGAGCAGTACTTC. Its protein is CASNSFGAGSYEQYF. Complete variable domain (other parts from reference TRBV28 and TRBJ2-7): DVKVTQSSRYLVKRTGEKVFLECVQDMDHENMFWYRQDPGLGLRLIYFSYDVKMKEKGDIPEGYSVSREKKERFSLILESASTNQTSMYLCASNSFGAGSYEQYFGPGTRLTVT.

The rearrangement links TRBV27 to TRBJ2-7, with 8 bases matching TRBD2. This CDR3 has 15 amino acids. Germline loops: CDR1 MNHEY, CDR2 SMNVEV (reference sequence). V lost 6 bases, J lost 4 bases, and 11 bases stayed unmatched. Here the CDR3 reads CASRDSPGLEYEQYV. Here the CDR3 DNA reads TGTGCCAGCAGGGACAGCCCGGGACTAGAGTACGAGCAGTACGTC.

This sequence joins TRBV29-1 and TRBJ2-4; 7 bases match TRBD1. The germline CDR1 and CDR2 sequences are SQVTM and ANQGSEA. The length of the CDR3 is 14 residues. V trimming: 8 bases; J trimming: 1 base; junction bases outside the gene matches: 8. The CDR3 DNA sequence: TGCAGCCACTTTGTGGGACAGGCCAAAAACATTCAGTACTTC. It encodes CSHFVGQAKNIQYF.

The V call is TRBV14, the J call TRBJ1-1; the match to TRBD1 covers 7 bases. Per the germline V gene, CDR1 is SGHDN and CDR2 is FVKESK. The CDR3 runs to 13 residues. Trimming removed 3 bases from V and 4 bases from J; junction bases left unmatched: 2. The CDR3 DNA follows: TGTGCCAGCAGCCAGCAGGGGGGCACTGAAGCTTTCTTT. It translates to CASSQQGGTEAFF.

This clone was detected only a few times. The rearrangement joins TRBV11-2 to TRBJ2-5, with a possible D match to TRBD2 (6 bases). There are 14 residues in the CDR3. V lost 6 bases to trimming and J lost 3 bases, with 14 bases between them. Germline V gene data show CDR1 as SGHAT and CDR2 as FQNNGV. The CDR3 here is CASSLGRGEETQYF. CDR3 bases: TGTGCCAGCAGTCTAGGGCGGGGCGAAGAGACCCAGTACTTC.

V gene TRBV4-2 combines with J gene TRBJ2-1, with a possible D match to TRBD2 (7 bases). The ends were cut back, 6 bases at V and 0 bases at J, with 15 bases in the middle. Germline values: CDR1 LGHNA, CDR2 YNFKEQ. The CDR3 covers 16 residues. Here the CDR3 DNA reads TGTGCCAGCAGTCGTGAGGGGGGGAGCTCCTACAATGAGCAGTTCTTC. It codes for CASSREGGSSYNEQFF.

The chain has TRBV5-4 and TRBJ2-4; 7 positions match TRBD2. J was trimmed by 7 bases and V by 2 bases; bases with no gene match: 12. CDR1 and CDR2 from the germline V gene are SGHNT and YYREEE (reference sequence). The CDR3 extends over 16 amino acids. CDR3 region: CASSFDPGLGENIQYF. The CDR3 DNA reads TGTGCCAGCAGCTTTGATCCTGGACTAGGGGAGAACATTCAGTACTTC.

V and J are TRBV29-1 and TRBJ1-1; 10 bases agree with TRBD1. The CDR3 runs 13 residues. Germline loops: CDR1 SQVTM, CDR2 ANQGSEA. The V gene end was trimmed by 6 bases and the J gene end by 5 bases; junction bases not matched to a gene: 6. The CDR3 protein is CSVDRGRGTEAFF. In DNA, the CDR3 is TGCAGCGTCGACAGGGGGCGGGGGACTGAAGCTTTCTTT.

The V and J genes are TRBV19 and TRBJ1-1; D gene ambiguous. CDR3 length equals 15 residues. Germline CDR1 and CDR2: LNHDA and SQIVND (reference sequence). V dropped 6 bases and J dropped 1 base, with 15 bases sitting between them. The CDR3 region is CASRLTTVSNTEAFF. CDR3 coding DNA: TGTGCCAGTAGATTAACAACGGTGTCGAACACTGAAGCTTTCTTT.

The genes are TRBV28 and TRBJ1-5; D remains ambiguous. The CDR3 is 13 residues long. Germline loops: CDR1 MDHEN, CDR2 SYDVKM. Trimming cost V 2 bases and J 7 bases, with 9 bases left between them. The chain's CDR3 is CASSLDGMQPQHF. DNA for the CDR3: TGTGCCAGCAGTTTAGACGGAATGCAGCCCCAGCATTTT.

This chain joins TRBV28 and TRBJ1-2, with a weak D call TRBD1 (5 bases). CDR1 is MDHEN and CDR2 is SYDVKM in the germline V gene. There are 14 residues in the CDR3. V shed 1 base and J shed 1 base, with 7 bases lying between them. CDR3 sequence reads: CASSLSGINYGYTF. CDR3 DNA sequence: TGTGCCAGCAGTTTATCAGGGATTAACTATGGCTACACCTTC.

This chain uses TRBV18 with TRBJ2-7; D ambiguous. Trimming took 3 bases from V and 0 from J, leaving 9 bases between them. Germline CDR1 is KGHSH and CDR2 is LQKENI. The CDR3 extends over 14 amino acids. DNA of the CDR3: TGTGCCAGCTCACCGGAACAGAGCTCCTACGAGCAGTACTTC. It codes for CASSPEQSSYEQYF. The full variable domain, its missing parts supplied by reference TRBV18 and TRBJ2-7, is NAGVMQNPRHLVRRRGQEARLRCSPMKGHSHVYWYRQLPEEGLKFMVYLQKENIIDESGMPKERFSAEFPKEGPSILRIQQVVRGDSAAYFCASSPEQSSYEQYFGPGTRLTVT.

The chain carries TRBV5-1 and TRBJ2-1, with D perhaps TRBD1 (5 bases). Trimming removed 4 bases at V and 10 bases at J, with 12 bases between. Germline V gene lookup returns CDR1 SGHRS and CDR2 YFSETQ. This CDR3 spans 12 amino acids. The CDR3 sequence is CASSRPTEEQFF. DNA of the CDR3: TGCGCCAGCAGCCGCCCGACAGAAGAGCAGTTCTTC.

V is TRBV7-2 and J is TRBJ1-2; the match to TRBD1 covers 7 bases. CDR1 and CDR2 from the germline V gene are SGHTA and FQGNSA. This CDR3 is 18 amino acids long. Unmatched junction bases numbered 15, after V lost 5 bases and J lost 0 bases. The CDR3 spells CASSQGGTVPRANYGYTF. DNA for the CDR3: TGTGCCAGCAGCCAGGGGGGGACAGTCCCCCGGGCTAACTATGGCTACACCTTC.

The V call is TRBV28, the J call TRBJ1-4; TRBD1 might be the D (5 bases). Trimming took 6 bases from V and 4 from J, leaving 12 bases between them. CDR1 is MDHEN, CDR2 SYDVKM, per germline. The CDR3 runs 14 residues. Here the CDR3 DNA reads TGTGCCAGCAGCCAGGGACGGCGTAATGAAAAACTGTTTTTT. This sequence encodes CASSQGRRNEKLFF.

The chain has TRBV19 and TRBJ1-1, with D hard to call. This CDR3 spans 15 amino acids. V was shortened by 4 bases and J by 3 bases, with 15 bases between the two germline ends. Per the germline V gene, CDR1 is LNHDA and CDR2 is SQIVND (reference sequence). CDR3 DNA sequence: TGTGCCAGTAGTACTCCCAGTGGGGTTTACACTGAAGCTTTCTTT. Translation gives CASSTPSGVYTEAFF.

CDR3 protein: CASTKLTGDYEQYV. The DNA of the CDR3 is TGTGCCAGCACCAAGCTGACAGGGGACTACGAGCAGTACGTC. V gene TRBV6-1 combines with J gene TRBJ2-7, with TRBD1 matching 8 bases. This CDR3 is 14 amino acids long. Trimming cost V 7 bases and J 3 bases; bases outside gene matches: 8. Germline CDR1 is MNHNS and CDR2 is SASEGT.

This rearrangement joins TRBV28 to TRBJ1-6, with 7 positions matching TRBD1. The CDR3 runs 15 residues. V gave up 5 bases and J gave up 10 bases; unmatched junction bases: 11. Germline CDR1 and CDR2: MDHEN and SYDVKM. DNA for the CDR3: TGTGCCAGCAGTGTCCGACAGGGAACTAGGTCACCCCTCCACTTT. This gives the protein CASSVRQGTRSPLHF.

This chain links TRBV5-6 with TRBJ2-5; possibly TRBD1 or TRBD2 for D (5 bases each). With 0 bases removed from V and 6 bases from J, the gap between germline ends came to 18 bases. The CDR3 covers 16 residues. The germline CDR1 and CDR2 sequences are SGHDT and YYEEEE. In DNA, the CDR3 is TGTGCCAGCAGCTTGGGCGCCTACCGTTGGGGACAGACCCAGTACTTC. Translated, it gives CASSLGAYRWGQTQYF.

The CDR3 spells CASSYRQGTSGGYTF. CDR3 DNA sequence: TGTGCCAGCAGCTACCGACAGGGTACTTCGGGGGGCTACACCTTC. V and J are TRBV5-4 and TRBJ1-2; 7 bases align to TRBD1. The length of the CDR3 is 15 residues. CDR1 SGHNT and CDR2 YYREEE come from the germline V gene (reference sequence). With V trimmed by 3 bases and J by 8 bases, 13 bases remained unmatched.

This clone was detected a few times. The rearrangement uses TRBV5-1 and TRBJ1-5; D is unresolved. Between the trimmed V and J ends, which lost 0 bases and 7 bases, there was a span of 11 bases. CDR1 and CDR2 (germline): SGHRS, YFSETQ. The CDR3 contains 14 residues. DNA of the CDR3: TGCGCCAGCAGCTTGGAAGGGCCTGAGCAGCCCCAGCATTTT. It translates to CASSLEGPEQPQHF.

The gene calls are TRBV13 and TRBJ2-7; D unclear. V lost 4 bases to trimming and J lost 1 base, with 11 bases between them. CDR1 PRHDT and CDR2 FYEKMQ come from the germline V gene (reference sequence). There are 14 residues in the CDR3. The CDR3: CASSSWTDSYEQYF. The DNA for the CDR3 is TGTGCCAGCAGCTCCTGGACGGATTCCTACGAGCAGTACTTC.